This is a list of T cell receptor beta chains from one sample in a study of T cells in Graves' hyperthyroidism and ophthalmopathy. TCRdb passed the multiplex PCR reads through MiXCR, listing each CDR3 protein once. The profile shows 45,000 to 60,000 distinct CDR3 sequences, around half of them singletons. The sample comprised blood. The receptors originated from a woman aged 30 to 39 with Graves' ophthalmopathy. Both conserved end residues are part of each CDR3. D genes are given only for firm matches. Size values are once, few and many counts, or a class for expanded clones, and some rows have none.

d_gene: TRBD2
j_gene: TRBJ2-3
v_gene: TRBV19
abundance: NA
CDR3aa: CASRMGLAENTQYF
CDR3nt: TGTGCCAGTAGAATGGGACTAGCAGAGAATACGCAGTATTTT

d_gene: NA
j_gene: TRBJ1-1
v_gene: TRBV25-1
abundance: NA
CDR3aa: CASIEPRGRGMNTEAFF
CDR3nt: TGTGCCAGCATCGAACCACGGGGGCGCGGAATGAACACTGAAGCTTTCTTT

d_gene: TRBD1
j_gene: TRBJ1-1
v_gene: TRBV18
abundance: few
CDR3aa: CASSPRQGADTEAFF
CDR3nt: TGTGCCAGCTCGCCCAGACAGGGGGCCGACACTGAAGCTTTCTTT

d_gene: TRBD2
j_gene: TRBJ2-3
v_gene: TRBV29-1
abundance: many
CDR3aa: CSARPTSGSPTDTQYF
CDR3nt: TGCAGCGCCCGACCAACTAGCGGGAGTCCCACAGATACGCAGTATTTT

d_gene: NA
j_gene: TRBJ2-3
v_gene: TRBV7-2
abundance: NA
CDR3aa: CASSLGVVGYFGPGTDTQYF
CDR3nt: NA

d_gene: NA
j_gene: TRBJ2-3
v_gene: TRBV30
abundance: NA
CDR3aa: CAWSYSSKGTDTQYF
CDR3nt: TGTGCCTGGAGTTACAGCTCTAAGGGCACAGATACGCAGTATTTT

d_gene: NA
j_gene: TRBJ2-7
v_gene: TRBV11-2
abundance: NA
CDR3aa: CASRDEGADYEQYF
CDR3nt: TGTGCCAGCAGAGATGAGGGAGCAGACTACGAGCAGTACTTC

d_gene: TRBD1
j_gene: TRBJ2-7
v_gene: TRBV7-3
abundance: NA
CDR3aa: CASSPTRQGGCEQYF
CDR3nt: TGTGCCAGCAGCCCCACCCGACAGGGGGGTTGCGAGCAGTACTTC

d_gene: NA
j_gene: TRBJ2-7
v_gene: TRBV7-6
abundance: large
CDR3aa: CASSPGPNYEQYF
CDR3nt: TGTGCCAGCAGCCCCGGGCCCAACTACGAGCAGTACTTC

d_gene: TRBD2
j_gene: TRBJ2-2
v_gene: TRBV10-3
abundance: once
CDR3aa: CAISGTSIGTGELFF
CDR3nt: TGTGCCATCAGCGGGACTAGTATAGGTACCGGGGAGCTGTTTTTT

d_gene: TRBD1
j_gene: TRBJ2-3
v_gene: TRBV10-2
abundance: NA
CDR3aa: CASRGTGGFTDTQYF
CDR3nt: TGCGCCAGCAGAGGGACAGGGGGGTTCACAGATACGCAGTATTTT

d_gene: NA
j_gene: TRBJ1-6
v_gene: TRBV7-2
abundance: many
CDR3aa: CASSLARVRSPLHF
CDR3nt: TGTGCCAGCAGCTTAGCCAGGGTACGGTCACCCCTCCACTTT

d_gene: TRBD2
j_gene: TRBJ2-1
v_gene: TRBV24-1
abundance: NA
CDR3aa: CATSEPSGRAYNEQFF
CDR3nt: TGTGCCACCAGTGAACCTAGCGGGAGGGCCTACAATGAGCAGTTCTTC

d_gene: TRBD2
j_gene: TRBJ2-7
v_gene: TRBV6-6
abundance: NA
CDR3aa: CASRRLAGTVYEQYF
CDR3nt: TGTGCCAGCAGAAGACTAGCGGGTACGGTCTACGAGCAGTACTTC

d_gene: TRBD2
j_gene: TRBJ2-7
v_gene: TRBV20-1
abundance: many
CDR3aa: CSARSGTSGYEQYF
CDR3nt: TGCAGTGCTAGAAGCGGGACTAGCGGGTACGAGCAGTACTTC

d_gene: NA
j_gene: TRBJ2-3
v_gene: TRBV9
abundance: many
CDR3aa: CASSWGGLPTDTQYF
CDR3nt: TGTGCCAGCAGTTGGGGGGGCCTACCCACAGATACGCAGTATTTT

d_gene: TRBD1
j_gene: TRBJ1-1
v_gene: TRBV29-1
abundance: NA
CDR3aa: CSSGGKDTEAFF
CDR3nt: TGCAGCTCAGGGGGGAAGGACACTGAAGCTTTCTTT

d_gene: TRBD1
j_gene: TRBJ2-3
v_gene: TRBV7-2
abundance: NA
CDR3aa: CASSRDRDLSDTQYF
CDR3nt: TGTGCCAGCAGCCGGGACAGGGATCTATCAGATACGCAGTATTTT